The rows below give T cell receptor beta chains drawn from one sample of a study of blood T cell repertoires in COVID-19. Method: immunoSEQ multiplex PCR; TCRdb's copy keeps in-frame clones and lacks some. Counted here are 150,000 or so clones, roughly 90% occurring once; the ten biggest clones make up 1% to 1.5%. The specimen sequenced was PBMCs or T cells enriched from blood (not recorded which). The receptors derive from a woman in her 30s with acute COVID-19. CDR3s include the opening cysteine and the closing phenylalanine or tryptophan. Fields, in order: D gene, J gene, V gene, CDR3 DNA, CDR3 protein. The D gene is left open where the match is weak.

d_call: .; j_call: TRBJ2-1; v_call: TRBV28; cdr3_nt: TGTGCCAGCAGTTCACTAACTTTCTTGGGGGGTGAGCAGTTCTTC; cdr3_aa: CASSSLTFLGGEQFF
d_call: .; j_call: TRBJ2-3; v_call: TRBV21-1; cdr3_nt: TGTGCCAGCAGCACCCGGACTAGCGGAACAGATACGCAGTATTTT; cdr3_aa: CASSTRTSGTDTQYF
d_call: TRBD2; j_call: TRBJ2-3; v_call: TRBV2; cdr3_nt: TGTGCCAGCAGTGAGATCGCGGGGGTAGCGCAGTATTTT; cdr3_aa: CASSEIAGVAQYF
d_call: TRBD2; j_call: TRBJ2-7; v_call: TRBV5-6; cdr3_nt: TGTGCCAGCAGCTTTAAGCCTAGCGGAACCTACGAGCAGTACTTC; cdr3_aa: CASSFKPSGTYEQYF
d_call: TRBD2; j_call: TRBJ2-5; v_call: TRBV5-6; cdr3_nt: TGTGCCAGCAGCTTCGGGACTAGCGGGAGTGGGTCGGCCCAGTACTTC; cdr3_aa: CASSFGTSGSGSAQYF
d_call: TRBD1; j_call: TRBJ2-2; v_call: TRBV12-5; cdr3_nt: TGTGCTAGTGGGATGTGGGACAGCTTAACCGGGGAGCTGTTTTTT; cdr3_aa: CASGMWDSLTGELFF
d_call: .; j_call: TRBJ2-1; v_call: TRBV25-1; cdr3_nt: TGTGCCAGCAACCCCCGGGGGACCTATGAGCAGTTCTTC; cdr3_aa: CASNPRGTYEQFF
d_call: TRBD2; j_call: TRBJ2-2; v_call: TRBV9; cdr3_nt: TGTGCCAGCAGCGCCAGCGGGAGGAGCACCGGGGAGCTGTTTTTT; cdr3_aa: CASSASGRSTGELFF
d_call: .; j_call: TRBJ1-1; v_call: TRBV5-4; cdr3_nt: TGTGCCAGCAGCTTGGGATTGGCAGCCGAATCAACGGGGGGGGCTTTCTTT; cdr3_aa: CASSLGLAAESTGGAFF
d_call: .; j_call: TRBJ2-2; v_call: TRBV6-5; cdr3_nt: TGTGCCAGCAGCGGAGGGGCCTCGAACACCGGGGAGCTGTTTTTT; cdr3_aa: CASSGGASNTGELFF
d_call: .; j_call: TRBJ2-1; v_call: TRBV5-1; cdr3_nt: TGCGCCAGCAGCTTAGGTAGCGTCTACAATGAGCAGTTCTTC; cdr3_aa: CASSLGSVYNEQFF
d_call: .; j_call: TRBJ2-1; v_call: TRBV5-5; cdr3_nt: TGTGCCAGCAGCTGGACTGGTAGCTCCTACAATGAGCAGTTCTTC; cdr3_aa: CASSWTGSSYNEQFF
d_call: TRBD2; j_call: TRBJ2-3; v_call: TRBV5-4; cdr3_nt: TGTGCCAGCAGCTCTACTAGCGGGAGCGGGGATACGCAGTATTTT; cdr3_aa: CASSSTSGSGDTQYF
d_call: .; j_call: TRBJ1-5; v_call: TRBV27; cdr3_nt: TGTGCCAGCAGTCACCAGGATAGCAATCAGCCCCAGCATTTT; cdr3_aa: CASSHQDSNQPQHF
d_call: .; j_call: TRBJ1-1; v_call: TRBV30; cdr3_nt: TGTGCCTGGAGTGTGGGAGGGAACACTGAAGCTTTCTTT; cdr3_aa: CAWSVGGNTEAFF
d_call: TRBD2; j_call: TRBJ2-3; v_call: TRBV3-1/TRBV3-2; cdr3_nt: TGTGCCAGCAGCCAATATGTAGCGGGAGGTCCAGATACGCAGTATTTT; cdr3_aa: CASSQYVAGGPDTQYF